This TCR beta chain stems from a study of blood T cell repertoires in COVID-19. The CDR3 totals 16 residues. V was pared by 3 bases and J by 5 bases, with 5 bases of the junction left unmatched. Germline V gene sequence: CDR1 SNHLY, CDR2 FYNNEI. Assay: immunoSEQ multiplex PCR; the TCRdb copy retains only in-frame clones and omits some. The sample consists of some 500,000 clones, about 88% of them appearing once. This clone was found once. The specimen sequenced was peripheral blood. This receptor was taken from a woman aged 50 to 65 with COVID-19, enrolled during active disease. The chain employs TRBV2 and TRBJ2-5; 14 bases are a match to TRBD2. The CDR3 region has the DNA TGTGCCAGCAGTGAGGGACTAGCGGGGGAAGGGGAGACCCAGTACTTC. It yields the protein CASSEGLAGEGETQYF. Supplemented by reference TRBV2 and TRBJ2-5, the full variable domain reads EPEVTQTPSHQVTQMGQEVILRCVPISNHLYFYWYRQILGQKVEFLVSFYNNEISEKSEIFDDQFSVERPDGSNFTLKIRSTKLEDSAMYFCASSEGLAGEGETQYFGPGTRLLVL.